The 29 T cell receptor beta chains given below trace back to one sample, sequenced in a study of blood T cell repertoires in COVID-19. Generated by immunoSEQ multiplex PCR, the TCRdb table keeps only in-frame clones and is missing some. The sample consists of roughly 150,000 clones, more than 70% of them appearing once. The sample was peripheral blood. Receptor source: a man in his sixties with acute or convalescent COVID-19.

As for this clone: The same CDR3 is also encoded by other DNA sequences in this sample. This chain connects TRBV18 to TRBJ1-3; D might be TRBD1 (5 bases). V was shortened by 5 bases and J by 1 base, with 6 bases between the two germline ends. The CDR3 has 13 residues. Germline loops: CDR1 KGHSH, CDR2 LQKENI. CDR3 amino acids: CASSSGSGNTIYF. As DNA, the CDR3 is TGTGCCAGCTCATCAGGGTCTGGAAACACCATATATTTT.

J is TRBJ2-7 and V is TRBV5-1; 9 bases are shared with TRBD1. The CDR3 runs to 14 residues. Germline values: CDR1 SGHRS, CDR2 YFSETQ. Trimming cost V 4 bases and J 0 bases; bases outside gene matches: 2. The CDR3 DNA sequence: TGCGCCAGCAGCAGGACAGGGGACTCCTACGAGCAGTACTTC. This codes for CASSRTGDSYEQYF.

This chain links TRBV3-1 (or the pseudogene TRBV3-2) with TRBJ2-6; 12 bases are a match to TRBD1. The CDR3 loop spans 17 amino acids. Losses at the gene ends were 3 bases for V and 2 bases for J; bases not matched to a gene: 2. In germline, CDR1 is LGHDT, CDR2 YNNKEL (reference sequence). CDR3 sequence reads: CASSQGTGGAGANVLTF. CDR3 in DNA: TGTGCCAGCAGCCAGGGGACAGGGGGCGCTGGGGCCAACGTCCTGACTTTC.

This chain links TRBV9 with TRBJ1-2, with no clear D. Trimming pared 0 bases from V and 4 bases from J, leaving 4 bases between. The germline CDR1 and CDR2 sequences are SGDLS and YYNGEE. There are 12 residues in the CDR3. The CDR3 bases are TGTGCCAGCAGCGTAGCGGGCTATGGCTACACCTTC. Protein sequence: CASSVAGYGYTF.

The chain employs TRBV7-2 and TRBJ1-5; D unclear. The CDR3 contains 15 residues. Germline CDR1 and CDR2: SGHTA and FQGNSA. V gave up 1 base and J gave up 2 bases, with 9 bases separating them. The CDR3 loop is CASSLGSMGNQPQHF. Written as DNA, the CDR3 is TGTGCCAGCAGCTTAGGCTCTATGGGCAATCAGCCCCAGCATTTT. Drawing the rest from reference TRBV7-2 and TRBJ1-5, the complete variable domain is GAGVSQSPSNKVTEKGKDVELRCDPISGHTALYWYRQSLGQGLEFLIYFQGNSAPDKSGLPSDRFSAERTGGSVSTLTIQRTQQEDSAVYLCASSLGSMGNQPQHFGDGTRLSIL.

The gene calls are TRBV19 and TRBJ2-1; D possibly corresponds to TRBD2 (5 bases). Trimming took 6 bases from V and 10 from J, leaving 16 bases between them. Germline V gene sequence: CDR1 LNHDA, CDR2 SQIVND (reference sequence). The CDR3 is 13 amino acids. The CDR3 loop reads CASSPAGPPEQFF. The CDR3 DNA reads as TGTGCCAGTAGCCCTGCGGGCCCCCCCGAGCAGTTCTTC.

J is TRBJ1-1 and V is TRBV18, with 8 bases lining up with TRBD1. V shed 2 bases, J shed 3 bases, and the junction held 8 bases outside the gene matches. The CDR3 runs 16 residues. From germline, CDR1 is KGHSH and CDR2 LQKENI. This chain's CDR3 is CASSPGGNRGDTEAFF. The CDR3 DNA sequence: TGTGCCAGCTCACCAGGTGGGAACAGGGGGGACACTGAAGCTTTCTTT. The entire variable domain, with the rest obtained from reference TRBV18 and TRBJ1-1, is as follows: NAGVMQNPRHLVRRRGQEARLRCSPMKGHSHVYWYRQLPEEGLKFMVYLQKENIIDESGMPKERFSAEFPKEGPSILRIQQVVRGDSAAYFCASSPGGNRGDTEAFFGQGTRLTVV.

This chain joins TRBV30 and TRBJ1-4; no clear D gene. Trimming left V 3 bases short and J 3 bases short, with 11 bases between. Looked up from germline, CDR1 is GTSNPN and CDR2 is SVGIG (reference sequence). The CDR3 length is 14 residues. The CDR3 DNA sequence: TGTGCCTGGAGGCAACAGTTACCTAATGAAAAACTGTTTTTT. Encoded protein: CAWRQQLPNEKLFF.

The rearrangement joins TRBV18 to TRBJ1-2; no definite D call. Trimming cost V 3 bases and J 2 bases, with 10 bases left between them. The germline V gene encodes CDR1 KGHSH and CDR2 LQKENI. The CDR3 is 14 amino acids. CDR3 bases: TGTGCCAGCTCACCGGGCAGCACAAACTATGGCTACACCTTC. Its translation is CASSPGSTNYGYTF.

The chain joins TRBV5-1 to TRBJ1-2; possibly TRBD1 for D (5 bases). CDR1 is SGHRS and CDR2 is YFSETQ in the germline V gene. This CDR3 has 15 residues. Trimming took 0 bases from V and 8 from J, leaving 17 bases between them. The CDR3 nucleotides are TGCGCCAGCAGCTTGGAGGATTGGGGCAGTCGAGGCTACACCTTC. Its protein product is CASSLEDWGSRGYTF.

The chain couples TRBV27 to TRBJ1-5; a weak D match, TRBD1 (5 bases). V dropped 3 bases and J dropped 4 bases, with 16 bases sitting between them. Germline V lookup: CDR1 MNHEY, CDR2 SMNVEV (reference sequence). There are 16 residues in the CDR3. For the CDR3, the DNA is TGTGCCAGCAGTTTTAGGAGGGTCGGGGGAAATCAGCCCCAGCATTTT. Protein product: CASSFRRVGGNQPQHF.

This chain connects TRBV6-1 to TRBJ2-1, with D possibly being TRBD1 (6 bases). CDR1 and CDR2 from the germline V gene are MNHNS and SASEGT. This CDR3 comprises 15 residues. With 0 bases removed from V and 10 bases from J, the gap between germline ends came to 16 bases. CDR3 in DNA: TGTGCCAGCAGTGAAGCAGGGGCAGGGGCTGGCGAGCAGTTCTTC. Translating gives CASSEAGAGAGEQFF.

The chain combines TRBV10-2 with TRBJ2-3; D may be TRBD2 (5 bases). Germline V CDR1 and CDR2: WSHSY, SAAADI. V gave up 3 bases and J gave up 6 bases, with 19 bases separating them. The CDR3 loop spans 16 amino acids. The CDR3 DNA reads TGCGCCAGCAGTGAAGGCGGACTCCTAAGAGGGGATACGCAGTATTTT. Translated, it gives CASSEGGLLRGDTQYF.

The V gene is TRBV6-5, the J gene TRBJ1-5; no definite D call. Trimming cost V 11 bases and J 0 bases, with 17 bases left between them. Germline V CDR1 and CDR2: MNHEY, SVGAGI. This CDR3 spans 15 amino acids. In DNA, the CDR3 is TGTGCCGCCGGCGGTCCTCTCTATAGCAATCAGCCCCAGCATTTT. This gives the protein CAAGGPLYSNQPQHF.

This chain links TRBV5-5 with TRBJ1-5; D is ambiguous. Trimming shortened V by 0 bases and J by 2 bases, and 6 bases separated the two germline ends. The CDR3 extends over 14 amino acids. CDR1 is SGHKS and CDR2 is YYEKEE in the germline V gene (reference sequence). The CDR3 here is CASSLDVGNQPQHF. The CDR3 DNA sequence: TGTGCCAGCAGCTTGGATGTCGGCAATCAGCCCCAGCATTTT.

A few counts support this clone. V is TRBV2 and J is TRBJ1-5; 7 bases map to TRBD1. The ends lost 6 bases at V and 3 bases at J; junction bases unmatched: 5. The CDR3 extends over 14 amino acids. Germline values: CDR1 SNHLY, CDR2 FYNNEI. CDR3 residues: CASRDRQDNQPQHF. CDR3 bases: TGTGCCAGCAGGGACAGGCAGGACAATCAGCCCCAGCATTTT. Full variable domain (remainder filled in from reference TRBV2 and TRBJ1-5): EPEVTQTPSHQVTQMGQEVILRCVPISNHLYFYWYRQILGQKVEFLVSFYNNEISEKSEIFDDQFSVERPDGSNFTLKIRSTKLEDSAMYFCASRDRQDNQPQHFGDGTRLSIL.

CDR3 protein: CASSFNSNQPQHF. The CDR3 DNA follows: TGTGCCAGCAGTTTCAATAGCAATCAGCCCCAGCATTTT. The genes are TRBV27 and TRBJ1-5; D gene uncertain. This CDR3 is 13 amino acids long. The germline gives CDR1 MNHEY, CDR2 SMNVEV (reference sequence). V lost 3 bases and J 0 bases, leaving 3 bases between the germline ends.

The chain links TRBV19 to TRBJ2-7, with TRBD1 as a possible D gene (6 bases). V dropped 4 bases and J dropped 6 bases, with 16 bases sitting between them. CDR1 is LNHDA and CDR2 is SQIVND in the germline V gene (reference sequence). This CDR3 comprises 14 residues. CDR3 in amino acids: CASSRQVLNSEQYF. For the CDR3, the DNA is TGTGCCAGTAGTAGACAGGTCCTGAACTCCGAGCAGTACTTC.

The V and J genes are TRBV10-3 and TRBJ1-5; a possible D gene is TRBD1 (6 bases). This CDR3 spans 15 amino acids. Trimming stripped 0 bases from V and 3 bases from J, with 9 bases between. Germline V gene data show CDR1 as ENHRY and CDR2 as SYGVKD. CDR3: CAISESGASNQPQHF. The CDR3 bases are TGTGCCATCAGTGAGTCGGGGGCATCCAATCAGCCCCAGCATTTT.

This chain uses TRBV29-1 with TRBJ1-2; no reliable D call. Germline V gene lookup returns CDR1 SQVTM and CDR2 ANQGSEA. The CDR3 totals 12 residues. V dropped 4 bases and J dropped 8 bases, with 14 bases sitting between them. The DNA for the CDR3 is TGCAGCGTTGGCGAGGGAGCTGGGGGCTACACCTTC. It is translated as CSVGEGAGGYTF. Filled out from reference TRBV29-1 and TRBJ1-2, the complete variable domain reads SAVISQKPSRDICQRGTSLTIQCQVDSQVTMMFWYRQQPGQSLTLIATANQGSEATYESGFVIDKFPISRPNLTFSTLTVSNMSPEDSSIYLCSVGEGAGGYTFGSGTRLTVV.

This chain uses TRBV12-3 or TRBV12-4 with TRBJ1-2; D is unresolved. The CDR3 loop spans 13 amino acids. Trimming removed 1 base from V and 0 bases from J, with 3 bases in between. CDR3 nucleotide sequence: TGTGCCAGCAGTTTAGGGCCTAACTATGGCTACACCTTC. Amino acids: CASSLGPNYGYTF.

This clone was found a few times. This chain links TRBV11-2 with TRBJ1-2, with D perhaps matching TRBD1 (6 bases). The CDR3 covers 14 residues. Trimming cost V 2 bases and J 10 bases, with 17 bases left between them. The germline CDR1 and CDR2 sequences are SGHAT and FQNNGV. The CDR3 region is CASSLSRRGRDYTF. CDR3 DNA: TGTGCCAGCAGCTTAAGTCGCAGGGGTAGGGACTACACCTTC.

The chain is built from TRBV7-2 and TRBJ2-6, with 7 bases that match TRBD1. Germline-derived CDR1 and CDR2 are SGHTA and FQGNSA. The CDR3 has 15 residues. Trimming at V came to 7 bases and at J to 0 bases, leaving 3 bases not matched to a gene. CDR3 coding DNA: TGTGCCAGCAACCCAGGGGGCTCTGGGGCCAACGTCCTGACTTTC. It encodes CASNPGGSGANVLTF.

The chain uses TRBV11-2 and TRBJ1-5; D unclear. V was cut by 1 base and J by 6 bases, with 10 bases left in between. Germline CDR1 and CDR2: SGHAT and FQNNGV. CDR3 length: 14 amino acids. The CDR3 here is CASSLVRESQPQHF. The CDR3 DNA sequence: TGTGCCAGCAGCTTAGTACGGGAATCTCAGCCCCAGCATTTT.

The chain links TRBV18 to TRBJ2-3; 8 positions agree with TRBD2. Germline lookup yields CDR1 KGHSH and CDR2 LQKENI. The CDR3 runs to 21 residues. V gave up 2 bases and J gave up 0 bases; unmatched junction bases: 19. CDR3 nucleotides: TGTGCCAGCTCACCATACGTGGGGCTCCACAGCGGGGGAGCTAGCACAGATACGCAGTATTTT. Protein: CASSPYVGLHSGGASTDTQYF.

DNA for the CDR3: TGTGCCAGCAGTTACAGGGGACAGGGCGCAAACACTGAAGCTTTCTTT. Translation gives CASSYRGQGANTEAFF. The chain joins TRBV6-2 or TRBV6-3 to TRBJ1-1; TRBD1 aligns across 9 bases. Germline trimming cut 2 bases from V and 2 bases from J; bases unmatched to any gene: 6. The CDR3 runs to 16 residues. Germline V gives CDR1 MNHEY, CDR2 SVGEGT.

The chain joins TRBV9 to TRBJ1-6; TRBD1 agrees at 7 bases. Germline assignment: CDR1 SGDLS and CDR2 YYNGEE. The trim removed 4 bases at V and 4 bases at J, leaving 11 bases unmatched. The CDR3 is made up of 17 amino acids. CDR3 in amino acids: CASSTGDGGDYNSPLHF. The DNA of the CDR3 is TGTGCCAGCAGCACAGGGGACGGGGGAGATTATAATTCACCCCTCCACTTT.

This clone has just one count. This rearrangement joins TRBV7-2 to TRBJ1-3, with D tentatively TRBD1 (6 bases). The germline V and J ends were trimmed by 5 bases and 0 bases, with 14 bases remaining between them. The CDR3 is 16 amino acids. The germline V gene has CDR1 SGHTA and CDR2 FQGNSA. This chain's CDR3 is CASSPDRSISGNTIYF. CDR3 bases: TGTGCCAGCAGCCCCGACAGGTCGATCTCTGGAAACACCATATATTTT. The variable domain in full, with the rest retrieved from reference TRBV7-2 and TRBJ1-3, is GAGVSQSPSNKVTEKGKDVELRCDPISGHTALYWYRQSLGQGLEFLIYFQGNSAPDKSGLPSDRFSAERTGGSVSTLTIQRTQQEDSAVYLCASSPDRSISGNTIYFGEGSWLTVV.

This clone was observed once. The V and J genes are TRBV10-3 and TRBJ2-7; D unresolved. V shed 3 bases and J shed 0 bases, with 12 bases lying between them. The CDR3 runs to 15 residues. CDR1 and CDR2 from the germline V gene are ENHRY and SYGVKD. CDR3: CAISDGTAFSYEQYF. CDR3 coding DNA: TGTGCCATCAGTGATGGAACAGCATTCTCCTACGAGCAGTACTTC.